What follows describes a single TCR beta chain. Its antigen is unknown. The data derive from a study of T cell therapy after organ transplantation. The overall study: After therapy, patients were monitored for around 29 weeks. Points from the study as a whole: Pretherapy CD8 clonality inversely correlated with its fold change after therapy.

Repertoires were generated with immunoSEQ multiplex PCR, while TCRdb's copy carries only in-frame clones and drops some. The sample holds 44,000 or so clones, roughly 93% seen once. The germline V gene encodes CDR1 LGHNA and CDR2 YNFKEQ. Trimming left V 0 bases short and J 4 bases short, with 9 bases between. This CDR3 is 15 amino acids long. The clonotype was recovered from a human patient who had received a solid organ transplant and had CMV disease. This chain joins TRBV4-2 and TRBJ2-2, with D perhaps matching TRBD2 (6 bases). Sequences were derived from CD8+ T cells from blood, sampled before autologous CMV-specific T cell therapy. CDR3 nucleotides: TGTGCCAGCAGCCAAGATAGGCGGGGCACCGGGGAGCTGTTTTTT. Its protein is CASSQDRRGTGELFF.